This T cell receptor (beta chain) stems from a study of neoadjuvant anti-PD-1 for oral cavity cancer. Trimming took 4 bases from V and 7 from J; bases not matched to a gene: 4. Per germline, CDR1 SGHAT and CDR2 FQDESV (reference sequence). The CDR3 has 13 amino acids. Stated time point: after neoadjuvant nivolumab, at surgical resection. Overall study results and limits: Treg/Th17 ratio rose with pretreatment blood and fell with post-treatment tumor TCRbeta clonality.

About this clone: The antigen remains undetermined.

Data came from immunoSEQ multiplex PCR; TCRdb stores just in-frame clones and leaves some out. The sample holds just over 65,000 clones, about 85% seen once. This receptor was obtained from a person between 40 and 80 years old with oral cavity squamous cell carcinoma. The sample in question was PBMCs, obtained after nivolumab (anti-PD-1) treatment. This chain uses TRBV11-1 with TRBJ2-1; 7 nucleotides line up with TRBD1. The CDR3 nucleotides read TGTGCCAGCAGCTCCATGACAGGGAATGAGCAGTTCTTC. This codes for CASSSMTGNEQFF.